Included here is one T cell receptor beta chain sequence, with context. Antigen: not known. PCR involved 60 Vbeta and 13 Jbeta primers. Using immunoSEQ multiplex PCR, the repertoire was profiled, and TCRdb retains in-frame clones only, with some absent. Recorded for this sample: about 200,000 clones. The sample is drawn from a study of cytomegalovirus exposure and HLA in healthy donors. Study-wide points: CMV serostatus was the only immune exposure information that was available.

From germline, CDR1 is SGHTA and CDR2 FQGTGA. CDR3 size: 16 residues. V lost 1 base to trimming and J lost 0 bases; unmatched junction nucleotides: 1. The gene calls are TRBV7-3 and TRBJ2-1; TRBD2 aligns across 9 bases. The receptor comes from a girl aged 2-9 years in good health and CMV-seropositive. Sequences were obtained from PBMCs. CDR3 DNA sequence: TGTGCCAGCAGCTTAAGCGGGAGGGGCTCCTACAATGAGCAGTTCTTC. It translates to CASSLSGRGSYNEQFF.